A single sample gave rise to the 11 T cell receptor beta chains below, sequenced in a study of Ad26.COV2.S vaccination and SARS-CoV-2 variants. TCRdb's copy holds only in-frame clones and misses some; the assay was immunoSEQ multiplex PCR. The table has about 350,000 clones, around 89% seen once. The treatment: some 20 received Ad26.COV2.S at low or high dose, single or two shots; roughly 5 received placebo; per-sample allocation not given. Following the first vaccine or placebo injection, samples were taken on day 63. The material sequenced was peripheral blood, taken in a trial of Ad26.COV2.S vaccine versus placebo. The receptors here all came from a person aged 18-60 years who received the Ad26.COV2.S COVID-19 vaccine or a placebo.

The V gene is TRBV5-4, the J gene TRBJ2-7; D unclear. The CDR3 length is 12 residues. V lost 4 bases and J lost 6, with 11 bases in between. From germline, CDR1 is SGHNT and CDR2 YYREEE (reference sequence). The CDR3 spells CASSGSASEQYF. CDR3 DNA sequence: TGTGCCAGCAGCGGCTCAGCCAGCGAGCAGTACTTC.

The chain carries TRBV19 and TRBJ1-6, with D possibly TRBD1 on 5 matching bases. The length of the CDR3 is 14 residues. Germline V gene sequence: CDR1 LNHDA, CDR2 SQIVND (reference sequence). V dropped 4 bases and J dropped 10 bases, with 14 bases sitting between them. This CDR3 is CASSNRDPGSPLHF. CDR3 nucleotide sequence: TGTGCCAGTAGTAACCGGGACCCCGGATCACCCCTCCACTTT.

The chain employs TRBV7-9 and TRBJ2-3, with D perhaps assigned TRBD1 or TRBD2 (5 bases each). Per germline, CDR1 SEHNR and CDR2 FQNEAQ (reference sequence). V was shortened by 3 bases and J by 2 bases, with 9 bases between the two germline ends. The CDR3 is 14 residues long. CDR3 loop: CASSLGVPTDTQYF. The CDR3 DNA sequence: TGTGCCAGCAGCTTGGGGGTTCCCACAGATACGCAGTATTTT.

The V call is TRBV5-6, the J call TRBJ2-7, with a tentative D call TRBD2 (7 bases). The CDR3 is 14 amino acids. The V gene lost 7 bases and the J gene lost 4 bases, with 18 bases spanning the gap. The germline V gene encodes CDR1 SGHDT and CDR2 YYEEEE. The CDR3 reads CASRPKGGAYEQYF. As DNA, the CDR3 is TGTGCCAGCCGACCGAAGGGGGGGGCTTACGAGCAGTACTTC.

Written as DNA, the CDR3 is TGTGCCAGTAGTAGGACGACTGAAGCTTTCTTT. Its translation: CASSRTTEAFF. This rearrangement joins TRBV19 to TRBJ1-1; no firm D call. V shed 4 bases and J shed 5 bases, with 5 bases lying between them. Germline V gene lookup returns CDR1 LNHDA and CDR2 SQIVND (reference sequence). CDR3 size: 11 residues.

The chain has TRBV15 and TRBJ1-1; maybe TRBD1 (5 bases). Germline CDR1 is LNHNV and CDR2 is YYDKDF (reference sequence). This CDR3 region has 15 residues. The germline V and J ends were trimmed by 5 bases and 6 bases, with 19 bases remaining between them. The CDR3 DNA is TGTGCCACCAGCCCCGCGCCGGGACTGGGGGCTGAAGCTTTCTTT. Translation gives CATSPAPGLGAEAFF.

V gene TRBV5-6 combines with J gene TRBJ1-1; D gene ambiguous. V lost 0 bases and J lost 3, with 12 bases in between. CDR1 SGHDT and CDR2 YYEEEE come from the germline V gene. The CDR3 has 15 residues. The CDR3 bases are TGTGCCAGCAGCTTGGTACCGGGTGAATACACTGAAGCTTTCTTT. Translated, it gives CASSLVPGEYTEAFF.

The chain's CDR3 is CASTPGNRNQPQHF. The CDR3 DNA sequence: TGTGCCAGCACCCCAGGAAACAGGAATCAGCCCCAGCATTTT. This sequence joins TRBV6-2 or TRBV6-3 and TRBJ1-5, with D perhaps matching TRBD1 (5 bases). Trimming shortened V by 7 bases and J by 4 bases, and 14 bases separated the two germline ends. CDR1 is MNHEY, CDR2 SVGEGT, per germline. This CDR3 has 14 residues.

The V gene is TRBV28, the J gene TRBJ2-5, with D tentatively TRBD1 (6 bases). The CDR3 totals 14 residues. Germline values: CDR1 MDHEN, CDR2 SYDVKM. The germline V and J ends were trimmed by 7 bases and 5 bases, with 17 bases remaining between them. The CDR3 loop reads CASTQGQALETQYF. The CDR3 DNA follows: TGTGCCAGCACCCAGGGACAAGCATTGGAGACCCAGTACTTC.

This clone has just a few counts. CDR3 nucleotides: TGCGCCAGCAGCCAAGAGACAGTTGGTGGCTACACCTTC. This translates into CASSQETVGGYTF. The rearrangement joins TRBV4-3 to TRBJ1-2; possible D gene TRBD1, 5 bases. V lost 0 bases and J lost 7, with 9 bases in between. Germline assignment: CDR1 LGHNA and CDR2 YSLEER. This CDR3 contains 13 residues.

This chain uses TRBV7-9 with TRBJ2-3; D call uncertain. This CDR3 contains 12 residues. The germline V gene encodes CDR1 SEHNR and CDR2 FQNEAQ (reference sequence). V lost 1 base to trimming and J lost 10 bases, with 9 bases between them. CDR3 in DNA: TGTGCCAGCAGCTTAGAGCCCGTTGCGCAGTATTTT. Translation gives CASSLEPVAQYF.